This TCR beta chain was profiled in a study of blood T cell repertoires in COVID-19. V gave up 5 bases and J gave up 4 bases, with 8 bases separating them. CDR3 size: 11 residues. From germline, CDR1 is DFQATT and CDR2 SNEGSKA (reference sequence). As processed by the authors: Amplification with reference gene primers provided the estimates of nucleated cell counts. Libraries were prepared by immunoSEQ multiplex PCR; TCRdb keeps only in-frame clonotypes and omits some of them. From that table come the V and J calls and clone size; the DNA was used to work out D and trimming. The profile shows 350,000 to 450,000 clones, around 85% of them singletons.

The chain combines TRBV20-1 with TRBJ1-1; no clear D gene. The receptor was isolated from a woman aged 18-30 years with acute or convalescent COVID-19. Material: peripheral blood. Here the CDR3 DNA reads TGCAGTGCTGCGCCCGCCACTGAAGCTTTCTTT. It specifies CSAAPATEAFF.